This T cell receptor (beta chain) derives from a study of T cell responses to AZD1222 COVID-19 vaccine (dated by TCRdb to 2020 to 2023). Regarding the research as a whole: AZD1222 recipients with second doses at about 4 weeks or about 12 weeks were pooled, because spike-specific TCR depth and breadth did not differ between schedules. TCR sequencing covered about 230 trial participants: about 210 given two doses of AZD1222 and 26 given two doses of MenACWY control vaccine. Trial participants were enrolled by age into subgroups of 18-55, 56-69 and 70-plus years, and about 150, 27 and 61 TCR-sequenced participants, respectively, were included in these subgroups. On the study overall, not on this receptor specifically: After two AZD1222 doses, both the breadth and the depth of spike-specific TCRs were significantly higher than at day 0 and than in MenACWY recipients. Reportedly, close to half of the unique spike-specific TCRs recognized epitopes lying outside the regions that are mutated in the B.1.351 and B.1.1.7 variants. The 56-69-year group was small, and its depth increase did not reach significance, likely because of low power. Participants were mostly white British, with more females than males. The authors suggested clonal diversity may have been underestimated. Only six or seven AZD1222 recipients were SARS-CoV-2 seropositive at baseline, limiting conclusions about previously exposed vaccinees. Because no day 14 peak-response samples were available, the repertoires could be characterized only after the peak T cell response. The vaccine-associated CD4 TCRs covered the entire spike protein, and the dominant responses fell in regions 160-218 and 743-854.

About this clone itself: The antigen this receptor binds is unknown. Base qualities are not at hand, and no much larger clone is one base apart.

Explained via the paper, the time point label denotes: baseline before first vaccination. Vaccinee samples came from UK trials COV001 and COV002, including a single-blind randomized controlled phase 2/3 trial of AZD1222 (ChAdOx1 nCoV-19) in healthy adults. For TCRbeta chain sequencing, PBMC samples were collected from trial participants at day 0 and at day 28 after the second dose. The CDR3 regions of human TCRbeta chains were subjected to immunosequencing. Regarding the original processing steps: Repertoire TCRs were checked for matches against a reference library of SARS-CoV-2-specific TCRs that had been generated using the MIRA antigen-specificity platform. Breadth was defined as the fraction of unique TCRs that were SARS-CoV-2-associated. Depth was defined as the fraction of total T cells that were SARS-CoV-2-associated. Using the MIRA data, each spike-specific TCR was mapped to the spike region that the TCR reacts to and placed in a CD4 or CD8 class. Log10-transformed breadth and depth values were compared by one-way ANOVA with Sidak's multiple comparisons tests. The table comes from immuneACCESS by way of TCRdb, which keeps in-frame sequences with V and J called. Part of the clones is missing from these tables; in studies checked, under half for an unresolved V gene and the rest for unknown reasons. V, J and clone size derive from that table, while D and trimming were established from the DNA sequence. For this sample there are over 150,000 clones; roughly 90% appear just once. Jointly, the top ten make up around 1.6% of the sample.

According to the germline V gene (reference sequence), CDR1 reads LNHDA and CDR2 reads SQIVND. The CDR3, from cysteine to phenylalanine, totals 13 residues. Of all the DNA, just the CDR3 is kept, 39 bases in frame from base 1. V sheds 11 bases and J sheds 1 base, leaving 14 bases between their ends. The clonotype originates from an adult in good health. The sequence links TRBV19 to TRBJ2-5, with the D gene not confidently named. The input for sequencing was peripheral blood, taken on day 0 of AZD1222 vaccination. The DNA sequence follows: TGTGCCTCACGCCGGATCCCCCAAGAGACCCAGTACTTC. The translation is CASRRIPQETQYF.